The 20 T cell receptor beta chains reported below all come from one sample, sequenced in a study of blood T cell repertoires in COVID-19. TCRdb's copy holds only in-frame clones and misses some; the assay was immunoSEQ multiplex PCR. Altogether 200,000 to 250,000 clones are present, about 84% being singletons, with the ten largest covering 9% to 15%. The source material was peripheral blood. Receptors were obtained from a man of 80 years or more with acute or convalescent COVID-19.

Comment on this clone: One junction end does not reproduce the germline sequence, and a read error may be involved. The genes are TRBV7-7 and TRBJ2-1; D unresolved. The length of the CDR3 is 15 residues. The V gene's germline CDR1 is SSHAT and CDR2 FNYEAQ (reference sequence). The CDR3 protein is CASSPTRGSYNEQFF. CDR3 DNA sequence: TGTGCTAGCAGCCCTACCCGAGGCTCCTACAATGAGCAGTTCTTC. Full variable domain (remainder filled in from reference TRBV7-7 and TRBJ2-1): GAGVSQSPRYKVTKRGQDVTLRCDPISSHATLYWYQQALGQGPEFLTYFNYEAQPDKSGLPSDRFSAERPEGSISTLTIQRTEQRDSAMYRCASSPTRGSYNEQFFGPGTRLTVL.

The chain joins TRBV5-6 to TRBJ2-2, with TRBD1 identical over 7 bases. Looked up from germline, CDR1 is SGHDT and CDR2 is YYEEEE. The CDR3 length is 15 residues. V trimming: 2 bases; J trimming: 7 bases; junction bases outside the gene matches: 8. DNA for the CDR3: TGTGCCAGCAGCTTACGACAGGGAAGGAACGGGGAGCTGTTTTTT. Its protein is CASSLRQGRNGELFF.

The chain is built from TRBV4-1 and TRBJ2-1; 8 bases are shared with TRBD1. Germline CDR1 reads MGHRA; CDR2 reads YSYEKL. J gave up 11 bases and V 6 bases, and 9 bases lay outside the gene matches. This CDR3 has 13 residues. The CDR3 bases are TGCGCCAGCAGTTTGGACAGGGCCTCCCAGCAGTTCTTC. It is translated as CASSLDRASQQFF.

V gene TRBV27 combines with J gene TRBJ2-7; 7 bases line up with TRBD1. The CDR3 extends over 13 amino acids. With 7 bases clipped from V and 5 bases from J, the junction kept 8 bases outside the gene matches. The germline V gene has CDR1 MNHEY and CDR2 SMNVEV (reference sequence). CDR3 DNA: TGTGCCAGCAAACTACAGGGGACCCACGAGCAGTACTTC. This sequence encodes CASKLQGTHEQYF.

The chain links TRBV14 to TRBJ1-4; D is uncertain. Germline CDR1 reads SGHDN; CDR2 reads FVKESK. Deletions cut 1 base from V and 7 bases from J, with 7 bases between. CDR3 length: 13 residues. The CDR3 is CASSQVEGEKLFF. CDR3 bases: TGTGCCAGCAGCCAAGTTGAGGGTGAAAAACTGTTTTTT.

The chain couples TRBV27 to TRBJ2-1; D gene ambiguous. The ends were cut back, 8 bases at V and 9 bases at J, with 20 bases in the middle. CDR1 is MNHEY and CDR2 is SMNVEV in the germline V gene (reference sequence). The CDR3 totals 14 residues. The CDR3, as DNA: TGTGCCAGCCATCCCAACCCAAGTCACGGTGAGCAGTTCTTC. Protein sequence: CASHPNPSHGEQFF.

The V call is TRBV6-4, the J call TRBJ2-1, with 7 bases matching TRBD2. CDR1 is MRHNA, CDR2 SNTAGT, per germline. J lost 1 base, V lost 3 bases, and 3 bases had no gene match. The CDR3 sequence is 15 residues long. This chain's CDR3 is CASSEGGGSYNEQFF. CDR3 nucleotide sequence: TGTGCCAGCAGTGAGGGGGGGGGATCCTACAATGAGCAGTTCTTC.

CDR3 protein: CASSRGPNGADNEQFF. The CDR3 nucleotides are TGTGCCAGCAGCCGAGGCCCTAATGGGGCAGACAATGAGCAGTTCTTC. This chain uses TRBV3-1 (or the pseudogene TRBV3-2) with TRBJ2-1; weak D call: TRBD1 (5 bases). CDR1 is LGHDT and CDR2 is YNNKEL in the germline V gene (reference sequence). This CDR3 contains 16 residues. The germline V and J ends were trimmed by 4 bases and 5 bases, with 18 bases remaining between them.

As DNA, the CDR3 is TGTGCCAGCAGTTACAGTGGGGGCGTAAAGACCCAGTACTTC. Amino acids: CASSYSGGVKTQYF. The chain is built from TRBV6-5 and TRBJ2-5; tentative D call: TRBD1 (6 bases). CDR1 and CDR2 (germline): MNHEY, SVGAGI. The CDR3 is made up of 14 amino acids. V lost 2 bases to trimming and J lost 6 bases, with 13 bases between them.

The J gene is TRBJ1-2, the V gene TRBV29-1; D might be TRBD1 (5 bases). The germline V gene encodes CDR1 SQVTM and CDR2 ANQGSEA. V was shortened by 2 bases and J by 5 bases, with 18 bases between the two germline ends. The CDR3 loop spans 15 amino acids. DNA for the CDR3: TGCAGCGTTGAACAACGGGGAGGGGTAGATTATGGCTACACCTTC. Translated: CSVEQRGGVDYGYTF.

This clone appeared a few times. The gene calls are TRBV4-3 and TRBJ1-1, with D unclear. The germline CDR1 and CDR2 sequences are LGHNA and YSLEER. V lost 0 bases to trimming and J lost 5 bases, with 7 bases between them. CDR3 size: 13 residues. CDR3 loop: CASSQDMETEAFF. Written as DNA, the CDR3 is TGCGCCAGCAGCCAAGATATGGAGACTGAAGCTTTCTTT.

The rearrangement links TRBV5-4 to TRBJ2-7; 8 positions match TRBD2. There are 15 residues in the CDR3. V gave up 0 bases and J gave up 3 bases; unmatched junction bases: 5. CDR1 is SGHNT and CDR2 is YYREEE in the germline V gene (reference sequence). CDR3: CASSLGAGAYYEQYF. The CDR3 DNA reads as TGTGCCAGCAGCTTGGGAGCGGGGGCTTACTACGAGCAGTACTTC. Variable domain in full (rest from reference TRBV5-4 and TRBJ2-7): ETGVTQSPTHLIKTRGQQVTLRCSSQSGHNTVSWYQQALGQGPQFIFQYYREEENGRGNFPPRFSGLQFPNYSSELNVNALELDDSALYLCASSLGAGAYYEQYFGPGTRLTVT.

The J gene is TRBJ2-3, the V gene TRBV6-4; 9 bases map to TRBD2. Germline V gene lookup returns CDR1 MRHNA and CDR2 SNTAGT. The CDR3 sequence is 15 residues long. The J segment lost 1 base and the V segment lost 6 bases, leaving 5 bases of the junction unmatched. The CDR3 sequence: CASRTTSGGTDTQYF. The CDR3 DNA reads as TGTGCCAGCAGGACGACTAGCGGAGGCACAGATACGCAGTATTTT.

This rearrangement joins TRBV4-1 to TRBJ2-2, with D tentatively TRBD2 (7 bases). The CDR3 runs to 21 residues. With 3 bases removed from V and 1 base from J, the gap between germline ends came to 27 bases. CDR1 MGHRA and CDR2 YSYEKL come from the germline V gene. In DNA, the CDR3 is TGCGCCAGCAGCCATCCCGCGCTAAGGAGGGGGGGCGGGAGGAACACCGGGGAGCTGTTTTTT. It yields the protein CASSHPALRRGGGRNTGELFF.

This rearrangement joins TRBV19 to TRBJ2-7; unclear D gene. Germline V gene lookup returns CDR1 LNHDA and CDR2 SQIVND (reference sequence). Trimming pared 5 bases from V and 2 bases from J, leaving 13 bases between. The CDR3 loop spans 14 amino acids. The CDR3 nucleotides are TGTGCCAGTAGTCCCACAGCAATAGCCTACGAGCAGTACTTC. It specifies CASSPTAIAYEQYF. Variable domain in full (rest from reference TRBV19 and TRBJ2-7): DGGITQSPKYLFRKEGQNVTLSCEQNLNHDAMYWYRQDPGQGLRLIYYSQIVNDFQKGDIAEGYSVSREKKESFPLTVTSAQKNPTAFYLCASSPTAIAYEQYFGPGTRLTVT.

J is TRBJ1-2 and V is TRBV18; 10 nucleotides match TRBD1. The V segment lost 3 bases and the J segment 5 bases; nucleotides outside the gene matches: 12. The germline V gene encodes CDR1 KGHSH and CDR2 LQKENI. The CDR3 has 17 residues. CDR3: CASSPTFATGGEYGYTF. CDR3 coding DNA: TGTGCCAGCTCACCTACTTTCGCGACAGGGGGCGAGTATGGCTACACCTTC.

A single count supports this clone. The rearrangement links TRBV19 to TRBJ2-7; D perhaps matches TRBD1 (6 bases). CDR1 is LNHDA, CDR2 SQIVND, per germline (reference sequence). V dropped 7 bases and J dropped 4 bases, with 17 bases sitting between them. CDR3 length: 14 amino acids. The CDR3 sequence is CASMRGPGEYEQYF. CDR3 nucleotide sequence: TGTGCCAGTATGAGGGGCCCAGGGGAGTACGAGCAGTACTTC.

J is TRBJ2-4 and V is TRBV28, with D possibly TRBD2 on 6 matching bases. The CDR3 runs 16 residues. V lost 1 base and J lost 0, with 10 bases in between. Germline V gene data show CDR1 as MDHEN and CDR2 as SYDVKM. Here the CDR3 reads CASSLLGGIAKNIQYF. The CDR3 nucleotides read TGTGCCAGCAGTTTATTAGGCGGGATAGCCAAAAACATTCAGTACTTC.

This chain joins TRBV19 and TRBJ1-4; 9 bases map to TRBD1. Per germline, CDR1 LNHDA and CDR2 SQIVND (reference sequence). The CDR3 length is 16 residues. V lost 5 bases to trimming and J lost 4 bases; unmatched junction nucleotides: 8. The CDR3 loop reads CASSPRQGGSNEKLFF. The CDR3 nucleotides are TGTGCCAGTAGTCCCCGACAGGGGGGTAGTAATGAAAAACTGTTTTTT.

V gene TRBV5-1 combines with J gene TRBJ1-2; 7 nucleotides match TRBD1. V trimming: 3 bases; J trimming: 5 bases; junction bases outside the gene matches: 7. The CDR3 has 14 amino acids. The germline V gene has CDR1 SGHRS and CDR2 YFSETQ. The CDR3 sequence: CASSSETGIYGYTF. The CDR3 DNA reads TGCGCCAGCAGCTCAGAGACAGGGATTTATGGCTACACCTTC. Supplemented by reference TRBV5-1 and TRBJ1-2, the full variable domain reads KAGVTQTPRYLIKTRGQQVTLSCSPISGHRSVSWYQQTPGQGLQFLFEYFSETQRNKGNFPGRFSGRQFSNSRSEMNVSTLELGDSALYLCASSSETGIYGYTFGSGTRLTVV.